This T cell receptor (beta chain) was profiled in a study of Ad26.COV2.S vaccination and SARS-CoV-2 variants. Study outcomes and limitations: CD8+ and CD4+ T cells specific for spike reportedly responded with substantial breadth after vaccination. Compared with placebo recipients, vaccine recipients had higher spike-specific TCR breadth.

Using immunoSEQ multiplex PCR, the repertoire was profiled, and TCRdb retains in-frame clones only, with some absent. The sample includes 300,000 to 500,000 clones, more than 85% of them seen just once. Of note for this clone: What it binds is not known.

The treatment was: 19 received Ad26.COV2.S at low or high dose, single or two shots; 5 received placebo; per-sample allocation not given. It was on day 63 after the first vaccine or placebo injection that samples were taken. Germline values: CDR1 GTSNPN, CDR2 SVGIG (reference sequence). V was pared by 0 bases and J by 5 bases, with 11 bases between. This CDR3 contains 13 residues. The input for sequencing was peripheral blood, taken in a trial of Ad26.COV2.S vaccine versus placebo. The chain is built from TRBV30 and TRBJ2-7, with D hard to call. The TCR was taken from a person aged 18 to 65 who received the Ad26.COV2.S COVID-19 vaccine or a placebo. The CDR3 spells CAWSVLGPDEQYF. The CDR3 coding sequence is TGTGCCTGGAGTGTCTTAGGCCCGGACGAGCAGTACTTC. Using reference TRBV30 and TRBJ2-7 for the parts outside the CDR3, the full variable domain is SQTIHQWPATLVQPVGSPLSLECTVEGTSNPNLYWYRQAAGRGLQLLFYSVGIGQISSEVPQNLSASRPQDRQFILSSKKLLLSDSGFYLCAWSVLGPDEQYFGPGTRLTVT.